Following are 22 T cell receptor beta chains from one sample sequenced in a study of human T cells and chemical hapten exposure. The time point here: patch test 3, about 24 weeks after DPC sensitization. Treatment meaning: therapeutic diphenylcyclopropenone sensitization with weekly scalp DPC. TCRdb used MiXCR to reprocess the RACE reads, holding one entry per CDR3 protein. Altogether about 92,000 distinct CDR3 sequences are present, roughly 11% being singletons, with the ten largest covering approximately 1%. The sequences come from whole blood, collected in connection with sensitization to the hapten diphenylcyclopropenone (DPC). All receptors derive from a woman aged 25-40 years with alopecia areata. Some clones in this sample may be carry-over from other donors' samples.

This clonotype was found a few times. CDR3: CASSLLPGQQSSGDSYNEQFF. In DNA form, the CDR3 reads TGTGCCAGCAGCTTACTACCCGGACAGCAGTCAAGCGGGGACTCCTACAATGAGCAGTTCTTC. This chain connects TRBV5-8 to TRBJ2-1; D might be TRBD2 (7 bases). Germline CDR1 and CDR2: SGHTS and YDEGEE. The CDR3 is made up of 21 amino acids. Trimming pared 2 bases from V and 0 bases from J, leaving 27 bases between.

This clonotype was found many times. This chain connects TRBV7-9 to TRBJ2-1; possible D gene TRBD2, 5 bases. Germline V gives CDR1 SEHNR, CDR2 FQNEAQ (reference sequence). Trimming took off 5 bases at V and 2 bases at J, with 16 bases between the two ends. The CDR3 runs 16 residues. The CDR3 DNA sequence: TGTGCCAGCAGCCCCCCGCTGGACTTTACCTACAATGAGCAGTTCTTC. Its protein product is CASSPPLDFTYNEQFF. Based on the CDR3 plus reference TRBV7-9 and TRBJ2-1, the full variable domain is DTGVSQNPRHKITKRGQNVTFRCDPISEHNRLYWYRQTLGQGPEFLTYFQNEAQLEKSRLLSDRFSAERPKGSFSTLEIQRTEQGDSAMYLCASSPPLDFTYNEQFFGPGTRLTVL.

In its sample, this clonotype was seen a few times. V and J are TRBV29-1 and TRBJ2-3, with TRBD1 matching 9 bases. The CDR3 spans 15 residues. V gave up 7 bases and J gave up 2 bases; unmatched junction bases: 10. Germline CDR1 is SQVTM and CDR2 is ANQGSEA. This CDR3 is CSAPPGTGPTDTQYF. The CDR3 nucleotides read TGCAGCGCCCCCCCCGGGACAGGGCCCACAGATACGCAGTATTTT.

As for this clonotype: This may be a read error: a much more frequent sequence differs by one nucleotide. The chain links TRBV7-9 to TRBJ2-2, with D possibly called TRBD1 or TRBD2 (6 bases each). This CDR3 is built from 15 residues. CDR1 SEHNR and CDR2 FQNEAQ come from the germline V gene (reference sequence). CDR3 DNA sequence: TGTGCCAGCAGCCCGTACATCCAACAGGGCGGGGAGCTGGTTTTT. Its protein is CASSPYIQQGGELVF. The whole variable domain, remainder taken from reference TRBV7-9 and TRBJ2-2, is DTGVSQNPRHKITKRGQNVTFRCDPISEHNRLYWYRQTLGQGPEFLTYFQNEAQLEKSRLLSDRFSAERPKGSFSTLEIQRTEQGDSAMYLCASSPYIQQGGELVFGEGSRLTVL.

The V and J genes are TRBV20-1 and TRBJ2-5, with TRBD2 matching 8 bases. From germline, CDR1 is DFQATT and CDR2 SNEGSKA (reference sequence). This CDR3 has 13 residues. The trim removed 8 bases at V and 4 bases at J, leaving 9 bases unmatched. The CDR3 is CSSIQAGAETQYF. DNA of the CDR3: TGCAGTTCCATTCAAGCGGGGGCAGAGACCCAGTACTTC.

The rearrangement links TRBV6-5 to TRBJ1-2; D is unresolved. This CDR3 has 16 residues. Between the trimmed V and J ends, which lost 2 bases and 6 bases, there was a span of 19 bases. The germline V gene has CDR1 MNHEY and CDR2 SVGAGI. In nucleotides, the CDR3 is TGTGCCAGCAGTTACCAAAACCGGAGGCGGGCAGATGGCTACACCTTC. Its protein is CASSYQNRRRADGYTF.

Many counts were recorded for this clonotype. One junction end disagrees with the germline gene, perhaps due to a read error. The chain has TRBV7-7 and TRBJ2-1; TRBD2 agrees at 7 bases. From germline, CDR1 is SSHAT and CDR2 FNYEAQ (reference sequence). The CDR3 is 14 residues long. DNA of the CDR3: TGTGCTAGCAGCTTAGCGCTGTGGGGGGGTGAGCAGTTCTTC. This codes for CASSLALWGGEQFF.

This clonotype has at least ten counts. The chain carries TRBV27 and TRBJ2-7, with 7 bases identical to TRBD1. This CDR3 region has 15 residues. V dropped 4 bases and J dropped 2; count of bases not matched to a gene: 8. Germline CDR1 and CDR2: MNHEY and SMNVEV (reference sequence). The CDR3 sequence is CASSSPGTAAYEQYF. The CDR3 DNA reads TGTGCCAGCAGTTCTCCCGGGACAGCCGCCTACGAGCAGTACTTC.

A few counts support this clonotype. The chain recombines TRBV28 with TRBJ2-3; D uncertain. Germline assignment: CDR1 MDHEN and CDR2 SYDVKM. This CDR3 region has 14 residues. V was trimmed by 4 bases and J by 1 base, leaving 9 bases between them. The CDR3 loop is CASSSPGGTDTQYF. The CDR3 DNA is TGTGCCAGCAGTTCTCCCGGCGGCACAGATACGCAGTATTTT.

This clonotype was counted at least ten times. V usage is TRBV19 and J usage is TRBJ2-5; either TRBD1 or TRBD2 may fit D (8 bases each). The germline gives CDR1 LNHDA, CDR2 SQIVND (reference sequence). The CDR3 covers 15 residues. Trimming shortened V by 5 bases and J by 5 bases, and 18 bases separated the two germline ends. The CDR3 DNA sequence: TGTGCCAGTAGTCAGCTCGGGGGGGACAGGGAGACCCAGTACTTC. Protein product: CASSQLGGDRETQYF.

About this clonotype itself: The junction departs from the called germline gene at one end, perhaps through a read error. This chain links TRBV7-6 with TRBJ1-2; 7 nucleotides agree with TRBD1. In germline, CDR1 is SGHVS, CDR2 FNYEAQ. This CDR3 is 11 amino acids long. This chain's CDR3 is CASSLVTGAAF. CDR3 nucleotides: TGTGCCAGCAGCCTAGTTACAGGGGCTGCCTTC.

This clonotype was detected a few times. The chain has TRBV28 and TRBJ1-2; tentatively, D is TRBD1 (5 bases). The ends were cut back, 5 bases at V and 3 bases at J, with 7 bases in the middle. This CDR3 region has 12 residues. The germline V gene encodes CDR1 MDHEN and CDR2 SYDVKM. The CDR3 sequence is CASSEGYYGYTF. The CDR3 bases are TGTGCCAGCAGTGAGGGGTACTATGGCTACACCTTC.

This clonotype was recorded many times. The chain couples TRBV29-1 to TRBJ2-2, with D unresolved. Trimming took off 6 bases at V and 1 base at J, with 12 bases between the two ends. The germline CDR1 and CDR2 sequences are SQVTM and ANQGSEA. There are 14 residues in the CDR3. Here the CDR3 reads CSVSGPLNTGELFF. DNA for the CDR3: TGCAGCGTCTCAGGACCGCTGAACACCGGGGAGCTGTTTTTT.

This clonotype was counted once. Possible read error: a much larger clone is one base away. In nucleotides, the CDR3 is TGTGCCATCAGAGGGGACTACAATGAGCAGTCCTTC. It encodes CAIRGDYNEQSF. The chain uses TRBV10-3 and TRBJ2-1, with TRBD2 matching over 7 bases. This CDR3 has 12 residues. Germline CDR1 reads ENHRY; CDR2 reads SYGVKD.

This clonotype was picked up a small number of times. This chain links TRBV5-7 with TRBJ1-5, with 10 bases identical to TRBD1. TRBV5-7 counts as an open reading frame of uncertain function. The CDR3 loop spans 16 amino acids. V dropped 4 bases and J dropped 4; count of bases not matched to a gene: 8. The CDR3 nucleotides read TGTGCCAGCAGCCCTGGGGACAGGGGTGGTAATCAGCCCCAGCATTTT. Its translation is CASSPGDRGGNQPQHF.

This clonotype has ten or more counts. The genes are TRBV28 and TRBJ1-2, with 7 bases that match TRBD1. The germline CDR1 and CDR2 sequences are MDHEN and SYDVKM. This CDR3 spans 16 amino acids. The V and J ends lost 1 base and 4 bases, in that order; junction bases with no gene match: 9. This CDR3 is CASSLYPQTGVYGYTF. The DNA for the CDR3 is TGTGCCAGCAGTTTATACCCCCAAACAGGGGTCTATGGCTACACCTTC.

On this clonotype: A read error may explain this, as a much larger clone is one base away. The chain recombines TRBV5-1 with TRBJ2-1, with 10 bases identical to TRBD2. Germline lookup yields CDR1 SGHRS and CDR2 YFSETQ. The CDR3 is 15 amino acids. The CDR3 region is CVSSLGLAGVNEQFF. CDR3 DNA sequence: TGCGTCAGCAGCTTAGGCCTAGCGGGAGTCAATGAGCAGTTCTTC.

In this sample, this clonotype turned up a few times. The V call is TRBV6-6, the J call TRBJ1-5; tentatively, D is TRBD1 (6 bases). V was clipped by 6 bases and J by 0 bases, with 15 bases between them. The CDR3 totals 16 residues. Germline V lookup: CDR1 MNHNY, CDR2 SVGAGI (reference sequence). CDR3 sequence (DNA): TGTGCCAGCAGGGAGGGAAGGGGGGATAGCAATCAGCCCCAGCATTTT. It specifies CASREGRGDSNQPQHF.

This clonotype was recorded many times. The rearrangement links TRBV7-9 to TRBJ2-1; TRBD2 is a possible D gene (6 bases). The CDR3 sequence is 13 residues long. Trimming took off 4 bases at V and 8 bases at J, with 12 bases between the two ends. Germline-derived CDR1 and CDR2 are SEHNR and FQNEAQ (reference sequence). As DNA, the CDR3 is TGTGCCAGCAGCTGGGACTTTCACTATGAGCAGTTCTTC. Its protein is CASSWDFHYEQFF. Full variable domain (rest looked up from reference TRBV7-9 and TRBJ2-1): DTGVSQNPRHKITKRGQNVTFRCDPISEHNRLYWYRQTLGQGPEFLTYFQNEAQLEKSRLLSDRFSAERPKGSFSTLEIQRTEQGDSAMYLCASSWDFHYEQFFGPGTRLTVL.

This clonotype was recorded a few times. The chain employs TRBV12-3 or TRBV12-4 and TRBJ1-2, with D possibly matching TRBD1 (6 bases). This CDR3 has 15 residues. Trimming pared 3 bases from V and 2 bases from J, leaving 13 bases between. The CDR3 here is CASSFKVGHNYGYTF. The DNA of the CDR3 is TGTGCCAGCAGTTTCAAAGTGGGACACAACTATGGCTACACCTTC.

This clonotype was found many times. This sequence joins TRBV29-1 and TRBJ1-1; D is possibly TRBD1 (6 bases). V lost 6 bases to trimming and J lost 6 bases, with 14 bases between them. Germline CDR1 SQVTM, CDR2 ANQGSEA. This CDR3 spans 12 amino acids. CDR3 DNA: TGCAGCGTATCCCGACAGGCCCCTGAAGCTTTCTTT. Translated: CSVSRQAPEAFF.

The V and J genes are TRBV5-1 and TRBJ2-3; the D is unclear. Germline lookup yields CDR1 SGHRS and CDR2 YFSETQ. The CDR3 contains 13 residues. V lost 5 bases and J lost 3, with 10 bases in between. CDR3 protein: CASRAVGTDTQYF. The DNA of the CDR3 is TGCGCCAGCAGAGCCGTGGGAACAGATACGCAGTATTTT.